The rows below give T cell receptor beta chains drawn from one sample of a study of CD8 T cells in ankylosing spondylitis. TCRdb analysed the 5' RACE reads with MiXCR anew, one entry per CDR3 protein. The data hold around 140,000 distinct CDR3 sequences, with roughly 18% observed a single time. Sequenced: blood, either unsorted or a sorted T cell fraction (not recorded which). These receptors all come from a male donor with ankylosing spondylitis. Both conserved end residues are part of each CDR3. Fields, in order: CDR3 DNA, CDR3 protein, CDR3 length, D gene, J gene, clone size, V gene. D genes are given only for firm matches. Clone size appears in some rows only: once, few, many, or a class for an expanded clone.

cdr3_nt: TGTGCCAGCAGTCCAACCCCCACCGGGACAGGCAATCAGCCCCAGCATTTT
cdr3_aa: CASSPTPTGTGNQPQHF
cdr3_length: 17
d_call: TRBD1
j_call: TRBJ1-5
clone_size: few
v_call: TRBV27

cdr3_nt: TGTGCCAGCAGTTTATTAGGGGGGCCCCAGCATTTT
cdr3_aa: CASSLLGGPQHF
cdr3_length: 12
d_call: -
j_call: TRBJ1-5
clone_size: -
v_call: TRBV27

cdr3_nt: TGTGCCAGCAGCTCGGCGGGGGTGGCAGATACGCAGTATTTT
cdr3_aa: CASSSAGVADTQYF
cdr3_length: 14
d_call: TRBD2
j_call: TRBJ2-3
clone_size: few
v_call: TRBV7-8

cdr3_nt: TGCGCCAGCAGCCAACAGGGTGATGAAAAACTGTTTTTT
cdr3_aa: CASSQQGDEKLFF
cdr3_length: 13
d_call: -
j_call: TRBJ1-4
clone_size: -
v_call: TRBV4-1

cdr3_nt: TGCGCCAGCAGCCAAGCGGTACTAGCAGGGATCCAGTACTTC
cdr3_aa: CASSQAVLAGIQYF
cdr3_length: 14
d_call: -
j_call: TRBJ2-5
clone_size: -
v_call: TRBV4-3

cdr3_nt: TGCAGTGCTAGAGATGTGGGACAGGGCAGTCGAGTCTATGGCTACACCTTC
cdr3_aa: CSARDVGQGSRVYGYTF
cdr3_length: 17
d_call: TRBD1
j_call: TRBJ1-2
clone_size: few
v_call: TRBV20-1

cdr3_nt: TGTGCCAGCAGCCCGGGGGGGACCTACGAGCAGTACTTC
cdr3_aa: CASSPGGTYEQYF
cdr3_length: 13
d_call: TRBD2
j_call: TRBJ2-7
clone_size: few
v_call: TRBV7-9

cdr3_nt: TGTGCCAGCAGCTTAGGGACGGCCGCCACCGGGGAGCTGTTTTTT
cdr3_aa: CASSLGTAATGELFF
cdr3_length: 15
d_call: -
j_call: TRBJ2-2
clone_size: -
v_call: TRBV7-2

cdr3_nt: TGTGCCAGCAGCGCCAGGCACTATGGCTACACCTTC
cdr3_aa: CASSARHYGYTF
cdr3_length: 12
d_call: -
j_call: TRBJ1-2
clone_size: few
v_call: TRBV6-2/TRBV6-3

cdr3_nt: TGTGCCAGCAGCGGAGATAGGGGGACAGGGGAGGACAATGAGCAGTTCTTC
cdr3_aa: CASSGDRGTGEDNEQFF
cdr3_length: 17
d_call: TRBD1
j_call: TRBJ2-1
clone_size: -
v_call: TRBV7-8

cdr3_nt: TGTGCCAGCAGCTTAGGTGGGGCCGCGGTCACTGAAGCTTTCTTT
cdr3_aa: CASSLGGAAVTEAFF
cdr3_length: 15
d_call: -
j_call: TRBJ1-1
clone_size: -
v_call: TRBV7-9

cdr3_nt: TGTGCCAGTACCCCCCACAGGGGGTACAACCAGCCCCAGCATTTT
cdr3_aa: CASTPHRGYNQPQHF
cdr3_length: 15
d_call: TRBD1
j_call: TRBJ1-5
clone_size: few
v_call: TRBV19

cdr3_nt: TGTGCCACCAGTTACGTCTGGCGGGCAGAGGGTATCACCGGGGAGCTGTTTTTT
cdr3_aa: CATSYVWRAEGITGELFF
cdr3_length: 18
d_call: -
j_call: TRBJ2-2
clone_size: few
v_call: TRBV24-1

cdr3_nt: TGCGCCAGCAGCCAGGGACAGGGGGGGCGCAATCAGCCCCAGCATTTT
cdr3_aa: CASSQGQGGRNQPQHF
cdr3_length: 16
d_call: TRBD1
j_call: TRBJ1-5
clone_size: -
v_call: TRBV4-1

cdr3_nt: TGCGCCAGCAGCTTGGCCGGGACAGGGGTGATAGGATCCTACGAGCAGTACTTC
cdr3_aa: CASSLAGTGVIGSYEQYF
cdr3_length: 18
d_call: TRBD1
j_call: TRBJ2-7
clone_size: many
v_call: TRBV5-1

cdr3_nt: TGTGCCAGCACCGAAGGTGGGGGCAGAGGTAGATCACCCCTCCACTTT
cdr3_aa: CASTEGGGRGRSPLHF
cdr3_length: 16
d_call: -
j_call: TRBJ1-6
clone_size: few
v_call: TRBV27

cdr3_nt: TGTGCCAGCCAGGTTCGGGGCAGGGGGCGGGAGACCCAGTACTTC
cdr3_aa: CASQVRGRGRETQYF
cdr3_length: 15
d_call: TRBD1
j_call: TRBJ2-5
clone_size: few
v_call: TRBV28

cdr3_nt: TGTGCCAGCAGCCCACCGACTAGCGGGAGAACAGATACGCAGTATTTT
cdr3_aa: CASSPPTSGRTDTQYF
cdr3_length: 16
d_call: TRBD2
j_call: TRBJ2-3
clone_size: many
v_call: TRBV7-9

cdr3_nt: TGTGCCAGCAGCCTCGAACCCGTCTACGAGCAGTACTTC
cdr3_aa: CASSLEPVYEQYF
cdr3_length: 13
d_call: -
j_call: TRBJ2-7
clone_size: few
v_call: TRBV7-8

cdr3_nt: TGTGCCAGTTGGGGGGCGGGACTAGAGCAGTTCTTC
cdr3_aa: CASWGAGLEQFF
cdr3_length: 12
d_call: -
j_call: TRBJ2-1
clone_size: many
v_call: TRBV28

cdr3_nt: TGTGCCAGCAGTTTCGGGGCAGGGCAGTACTTC
cdr3_aa: CASSFGAGQYF
cdr3_length: 11
d_call: -
j_call: TRBJ2-7
clone_size: few
v_call: TRBV27

cdr3_nt: TGTGCCAGCAGTGCGTCCGACGATCAGCCCCAGCATTTT
cdr3_aa: CASSASDDQPQHF
cdr3_length: 13
d_call: -
j_call: TRBJ1-5
clone_size: -
v_call: TRBV28

cdr3_nt: TGTGCCAGCAGCTGGGGGGGCGAGCAGTACTTC
cdr3_aa: CASSWGGEQYF
cdr3_length: 11
d_call: TRBD2
j_call: TRBJ2-7
clone_size: few
v_call: TRBV7-9

cdr3_nt: TGTGCCAGCAGTTCTCCGGGACAGGGCACCTCTGGGGCCAACGTCCTGACTTTC
cdr3_aa: CASSSPGQGTSGANVLTF
cdr3_length: 18
d_call: TRBD1
j_call: TRBJ2-6
clone_size: -
v_call: TRBV27

cdr3_nt: TGTGCCAGCAGTAGGGGGCTGGGACAGCCCCAGCATTTT
cdr3_aa: CASSRGLGQPQHF
cdr3_length: 13
d_call: TRBD1
j_call: TRBJ1-5
clone_size: -
v_call: TRBV27

cdr3_nt: TGTGCCAGCAGCTACCGACAGGGGGCAGAAGATAACTATGGCTACACCTTC
cdr3_aa: CASSYRQGAEDNYGYTF
cdr3_length: 17
d_call: TRBD1
j_call: TRBJ1-2
clone_size: -
v_call: TRBV7-9

cdr3_nt: TGCGCCAGCATGGGGGAGGGCCAAGAGACCCAGTACTTC
cdr3_aa: CASMGEGQETQYF
cdr3_length: 13
d_call: TRBD2
j_call: TRBJ2-5
clone_size: few
v_call: TRBV4-1

cdr3_nt: TGTGCCAGCAGCTTACAAGGGGGCCAAGATACGCAGTATTTT
cdr3_aa: CASSLQGGQDTQYF
cdr3_length: 14
d_call: TRBD1
j_call: TRBJ2-3
clone_size: medium-sized
v_call: TRBV7-3

cdr3_nt: TGCAGCGTTGCCGGTGGGACAGAAAAAGAGACCCAGTACTTC
cdr3_aa: CSVAGGTEKETQYF
cdr3_length: 14
d_call: TRBD1
j_call: TRBJ2-5
clone_size: few
v_call: TRBV29-1

cdr3_nt: TGTGCCAGCAGCTCCGGACTGCCTCCGGAGACCCAGTACTTC
cdr3_aa: CASSSGLPPETQYF
cdr3_length: 14
d_call: -
j_call: TRBJ2-5
clone_size: -
v_call: TRBV7-8

cdr3_nt: TGTGCCAGCAGTTTCACGGGCGGGGAGACCCAGTACTTC
cdr3_aa: CASSFTGGETQYF
cdr3_length: 13
d_call: -
j_call: TRBJ2-5
clone_size: -
v_call: TRBV28

cdr3_nt: TGTGCCAGCAGTTACTCCCTAGCGGGAGGGGAGACCCAGTACTTC
cdr3_aa: CASSYSLAGGETQYF
cdr3_length: 15
d_call: TRBD2
j_call: TRBJ2-5
clone_size: few
v_call: TRBV6-5

cdr3_nt: TGTGCCAGCAGTTACTCGGATTTTGGGGAAGGCTATGGCTACACCTTC
cdr3_aa: CASSYSDFGEGYGYTF
cdr3_length: 16
d_call: -
j_call: TRBJ1-2
clone_size: few
v_call: TRBV6-2/TRBV6-3

cdr3_nt: TGTGCCAGCAGTGAACTGGTAGGACTGAATGAGCAGTTCTTC
cdr3_aa: CASSELVGLNEQFF
cdr3_length: 14
d_call: -
j_call: TRBJ2-1
clone_size: -
v_call: TRBV6-1

cdr3_nt: TGTGCCAGCAGTAGGAGCGGGTGGGCAGATACGCAGTATTTT
cdr3_aa: CASSRSGWADTQYF
cdr3_length: 14
d_call: -
j_call: TRBJ2-3
clone_size: few
v_call: TRBV25-1

cdr3_nt: TGTGCCACCAATCGGGGGGTAAATGAGCAGTTCTTC
cdr3_aa: CATNRGVNEQFF
cdr3_length: 12
d_call: TRBD2
j_call: TRBJ2-1
clone_size: -
v_call: TRBV12-3/TRBV12-4

cdr3_nt: TGCGCCAGCAGGATCTTAGCGGGCTACAATGAGCAGTTCTTC
cdr3_aa: CASRILAGYNEQFF
cdr3_length: 14
d_call: TRBD2
j_call: TRBJ2-1
clone_size: -
v_call: TRBV4-1

cdr3_nt: TGTGCCGGTCTCGGGGGGGCTGAAGCTTTCTTT
cdr3_aa: CAGLGGAEAFF
cdr3_length: 11
d_call: -
j_call: TRBJ1-1
clone_size: many
v_call: TRBV2

cdr3_nt: TGTGCCAGCAGCTTAGTAGTCACCTATGAGCAGTTCTTC
cdr3_aa: CASSLVVTYEQFF
cdr3_length: 13
d_call: -
j_call: TRBJ2-1
clone_size: -
v_call: TRBV7-9

cdr3_nt: TGCAGCGTTGATGGCCATGCGAGGGGCTACACCTTC
cdr3_aa: CSVDGHARGYTF
cdr3_length: 12
d_call: -
j_call: TRBJ1-2
clone_size: few
v_call: TRBV29-1

cdr3_nt: TGCAGCGTTGATGGGGTGACAGGGTCTAGCGAGCAGTACTTC
cdr3_aa: CSVDGVTGSSEQYF
cdr3_length: 14
d_call: TRBD1
j_call: TRBJ2-7
clone_size: few
v_call: TRBV29-1

cdr3_nt: TGTGCCAGCAGTCTCACAGGGACCCCCCGGGGAGGCTACACCTTC
cdr3_aa: CASSLTGTPRGGYTF
cdr3_length: 15
d_call: -
j_call: TRBJ1-2
clone_size: few
v_call: TRBV27

cdr3_nt: TGTGCCAGCAGCTTGTGGAGCTCCTACAATGAGCAGTTCTTC
cdr3_aa: CASSLWSSYNEQFF
cdr3_length: 14
d_call: -
j_call: TRBJ2-1
clone_size: few
v_call: TRBV7-9

cdr3_nt: TGTGCCAGCAGCCCGCGGGGGAATAGCAATCAGCCCCAGCATTTT
cdr3_aa: CASSPRGNSNQPQHF
cdr3_length: 15
d_call: -
j_call: TRBJ1-5
clone_size: few
v_call: TRBV27

cdr3_nt: TGCAGTGCTAGAGGTTGGCTGGGGGAGGGCGTTGATGAGCAGTTCTTC
cdr3_aa: CSARGWLGEGVDEQFF
cdr3_length: 16
d_call: TRBD2
j_call: TRBJ2-1
clone_size: -
v_call: TRBV20-1

cdr3_nt: TGTGCCAGCAGCCCGGGACAGACAAGTAATCAGCCCCAGCATTTT
cdr3_aa: CASSPGQTSNQPQHF
cdr3_length: 15
d_call: -
j_call: TRBJ1-5
clone_size: few
v_call: TRBV21-1

cdr3_nt: TGCGCCAGCAGCTTGGCCGGAAGCGAGCAGTACTTC
cdr3_aa: CASSLAGSEQYF
cdr3_length: 12
d_call: -
j_call: TRBJ2-7
clone_size: -
v_call: TRBV5-1